This record concerns one T cell receptor (beta chain) sequence. V was shortened by 0 bases and J by 5 bases, with 11 bases between the two germline ends. The CDR3 contains 15 residues. Per the germline V gene, CDR1 is MGHRA and CDR2 is YSYEKL. The record originates from a study of blood T cell repertoires in COVID-19. Overall study: The United States, Italy and Spain supplied acute and convalescent COVID-19 samples. T cells, B-cell-depleted T cells, or PBMCs provided the cDNA or gDNA that served as material.

Original methodology: From reference gene primer amplification, estimates of nucleated cell counts were derived. Using immunoSEQ multiplex PCR, the repertoire was profiled, and TCRdb retains in-frame clones only, with some absent. V and J calls and clone size follow that table, whereas D and trimming were derived from the DNA. The table includes approximately 160,000 clones, around 84% detected once. The receptor was isolated from a man between 50 and 59 years old with active or convalescent COVID-19. Source material: peripheral blood. V gene TRBV4-1 combines with J gene TRBJ1-5, with D possibly being TRBD1 (5 bases). CDR3 coding DNA: TGCGCCAGCAGCCAAGATCTGGGGCTTCATCAGCCCCAGCATTTT. Translation gives CASSQDLGLHQPQHF.